This TCR beta chain originates from a study of yellow fever vaccine responses in identical twins. Overall study findings and caveats: Twins reportedly showed a vaccine T cell response that seemed partly convergent and partly personalized.

The CDR3 has 15 residues. With 0 bases removed from V and 6 bases from J, the gap between germline ends came to 12 bases. Germline CDR1 LNHNV, CDR2 YYDKDF (reference sequence). Each CDR3 protein gets one entry after TCRdb re-called the RT-PCR reads with MiXCR. The sample lists fewer than 6,000 distinct CDR3 sequences, 50% to 80% occurring once. This clonotype has just a few counts. Its target is unknown. Sequencing used T cells from blood (PBMCs), unsorted or a sorted subset (not recorded which), obtained before or after yellow fever vaccination (not recorded which). The receptor was derived from a young woman who received the yellow fever vaccine. The chain carries TRBV15 and TRBJ2-1, with a tentative D call TRBD2 (5 bases). The CDR3, as DNA: TGTGCCACCAGCAGAGATGGTTCGGGGATCAATGAGCAGTTCTTC. Protein sequence: CATSRDGSGINEQFF.